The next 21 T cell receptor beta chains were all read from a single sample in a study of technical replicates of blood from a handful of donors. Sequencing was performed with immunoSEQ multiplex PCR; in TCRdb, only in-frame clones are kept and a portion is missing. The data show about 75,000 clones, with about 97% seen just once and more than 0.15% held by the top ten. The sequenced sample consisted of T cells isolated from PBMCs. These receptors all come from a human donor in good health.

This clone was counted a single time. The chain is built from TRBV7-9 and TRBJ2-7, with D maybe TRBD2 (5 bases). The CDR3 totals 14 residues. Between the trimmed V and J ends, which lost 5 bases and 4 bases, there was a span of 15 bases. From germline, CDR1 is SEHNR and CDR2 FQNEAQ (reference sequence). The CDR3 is CASSTEGRVYEQYF. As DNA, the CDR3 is TGTGCCAGCAGCACCGAGGGCAGAGTGTACGAGCAGTACTTC. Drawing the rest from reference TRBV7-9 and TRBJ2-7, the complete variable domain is DTGVSQNPRHKITKRGQNVTFRCDPISEHNRLYWYRQTLGQGPEFLTYFQNEAQLEKSRLLSDRFSAERPKGSFSTLEIQRTEQGDSAMYLCASSTEGRVYEQYFGPGTRLTVT.

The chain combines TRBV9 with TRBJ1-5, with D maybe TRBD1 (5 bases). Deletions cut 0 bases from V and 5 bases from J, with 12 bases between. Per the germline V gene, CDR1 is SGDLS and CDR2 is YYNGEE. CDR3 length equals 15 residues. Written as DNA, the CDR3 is TGTGCCAGCAGCGTAGGTACGGGGGGTTATCAGCCCCAGCATTTT. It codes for CASSVGTGGYQPQHF.

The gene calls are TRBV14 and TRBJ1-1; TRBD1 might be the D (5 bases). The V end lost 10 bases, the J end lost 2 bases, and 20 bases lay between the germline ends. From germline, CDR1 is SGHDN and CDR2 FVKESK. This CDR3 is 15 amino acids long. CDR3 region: CAIPGSGQNNTEAFF. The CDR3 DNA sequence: TGTGCCATCCCAGGGTCAGGCCAAAACAACACTGAAGCTTTCTTT.

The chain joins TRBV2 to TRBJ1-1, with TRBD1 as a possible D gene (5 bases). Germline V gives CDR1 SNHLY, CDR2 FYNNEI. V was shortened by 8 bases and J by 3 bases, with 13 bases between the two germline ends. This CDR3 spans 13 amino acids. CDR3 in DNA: TGTGCCAGCTTCGGGGGTGTTGACACTGAAGCTTTCTTT. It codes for CASFGGVDTEAFF.

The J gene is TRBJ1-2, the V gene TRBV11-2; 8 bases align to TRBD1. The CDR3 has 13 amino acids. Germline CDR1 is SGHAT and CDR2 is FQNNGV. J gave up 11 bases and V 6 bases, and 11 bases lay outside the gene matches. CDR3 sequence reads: CASRFGQGGRYTF. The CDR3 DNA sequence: TGTGCCAGCAGGTTCGGACAGGGCGGAAGATACACCTTC.

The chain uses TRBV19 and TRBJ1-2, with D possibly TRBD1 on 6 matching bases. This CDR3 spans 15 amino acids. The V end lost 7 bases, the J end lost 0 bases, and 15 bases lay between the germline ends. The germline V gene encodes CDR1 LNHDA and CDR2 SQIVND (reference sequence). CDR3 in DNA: TGTGCCAGTATACTTACCGGGACACCTAACTATGGCTACACCTTC. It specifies CASILTGTPNYGYTF.

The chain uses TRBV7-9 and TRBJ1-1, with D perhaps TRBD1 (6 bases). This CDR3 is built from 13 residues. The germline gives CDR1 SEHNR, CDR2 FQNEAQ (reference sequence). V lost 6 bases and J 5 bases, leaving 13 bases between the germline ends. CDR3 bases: TGTGCCAGCAGGAACAGGGTTGTAACTGAAGCTTTCTTT. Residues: CASRNRVVTEAFF.

In DNA, the CDR3 is TGTGCCAGCAGCGCCGAGCGTCAGGGGGGTCCCTACGAGCAGTACTTC. It is translated as CASSAERQGGPYEQYF. This chain connects TRBV5-5 to TRBJ2-7; possibly TRBD1 for D (7 bases). The CDR3 extends over 16 amino acids. V lost 4 bases and J 2 bases, leaving 19 bases between the germline ends. Germline lookup yields CDR1 SGHKS and CDR2 YYEKEE (reference sequence).

This chain's CDR3 is CASSVGSLLSTEAFF. The CDR3 nucleotides read TGTGCCAGCAGCGTAGGGTCCCTCTTGAGCACTGAAGCTTTCTTT. The V call is TRBV9, the J call TRBJ1-1; D call uncertain. The V end was cut by 0 bases, the J end by 4 bases, with 13 bases between. Germline V CDR1 and CDR2: SGDLS, YYNGEE. The CDR3 consists of 15 residues.

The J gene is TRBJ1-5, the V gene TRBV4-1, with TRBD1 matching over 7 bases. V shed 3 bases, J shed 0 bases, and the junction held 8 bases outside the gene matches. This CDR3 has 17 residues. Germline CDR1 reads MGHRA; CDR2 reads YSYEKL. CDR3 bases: TGCGCCAGCAGCCATGGACAGGTTCGGTCTAGCAATCAGCCCCAGCATTTT. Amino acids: CASSHGQVRSSNQPQHF.

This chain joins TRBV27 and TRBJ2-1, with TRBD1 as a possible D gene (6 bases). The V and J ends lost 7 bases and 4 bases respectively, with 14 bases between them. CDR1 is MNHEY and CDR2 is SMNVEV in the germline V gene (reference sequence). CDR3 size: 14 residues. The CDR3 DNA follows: TGTGCCAGCACCCTATCAACAGGGTACAATGAGCAGTTCTTC. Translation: CASTLSTGYNEQFF.

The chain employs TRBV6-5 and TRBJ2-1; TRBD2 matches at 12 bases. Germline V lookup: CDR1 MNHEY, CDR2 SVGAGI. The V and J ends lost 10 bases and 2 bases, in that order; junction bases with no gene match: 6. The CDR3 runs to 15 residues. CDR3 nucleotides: TGTGCCACGCAGACTAGCGGGAGTGCCTACAATGAGCAGTTCTTC. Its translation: CATQTSGSAYNEQFF.

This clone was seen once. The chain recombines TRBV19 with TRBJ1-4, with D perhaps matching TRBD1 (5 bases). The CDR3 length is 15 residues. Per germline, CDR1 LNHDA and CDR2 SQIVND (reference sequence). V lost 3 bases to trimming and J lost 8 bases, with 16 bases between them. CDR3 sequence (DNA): TGTGCCAGTAGTATTTGGGGGGGGATGGGCGAAAAACTGTTTTTT. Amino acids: CASSIWGGMGEKLFF.

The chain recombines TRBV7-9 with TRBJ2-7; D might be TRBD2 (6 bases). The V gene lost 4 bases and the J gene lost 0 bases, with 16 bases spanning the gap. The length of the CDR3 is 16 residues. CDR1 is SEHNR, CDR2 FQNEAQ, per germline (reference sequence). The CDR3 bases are TGTGCCAGCAGCTCCACCCTGCGGGGTGACTCCTACGAGCAGTACTTC. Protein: CASSSTLRGDSYEQYF. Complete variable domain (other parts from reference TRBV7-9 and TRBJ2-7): DTGVSQNPRHKITKRGQNVTFRCDPISEHNRLYWYRQTLGQGPEFLTYFQNEAQLEKSRLLSDRFSAERPKGSFSTLEIQRTEQGDSAMYLCASSSTLRGDSYEQYFGPGTRLTVT.

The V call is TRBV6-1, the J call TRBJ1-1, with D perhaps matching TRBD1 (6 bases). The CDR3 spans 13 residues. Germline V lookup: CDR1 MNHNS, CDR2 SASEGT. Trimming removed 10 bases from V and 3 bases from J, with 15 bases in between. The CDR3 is CATSRNRDTEAFF. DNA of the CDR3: TGTGCCACTTCGAGGAACAGGGACACTGAAGCTTTCTTT.

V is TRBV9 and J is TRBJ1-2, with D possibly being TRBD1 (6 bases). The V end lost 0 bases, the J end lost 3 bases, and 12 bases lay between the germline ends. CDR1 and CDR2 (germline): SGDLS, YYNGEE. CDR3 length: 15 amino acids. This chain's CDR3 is CASSVAATGYYGYTF. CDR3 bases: TGTGCCAGCAGCGTAGCTGCGACAGGTTACTATGGCTACACCTTC.

The CDR3 DNA sequence: TGTGCCAGTAGTATAGGGGGGCATAACACTGAAGCTTTCTTT. Its translation is CASSIGGHNTEAFF. The rearrangement links TRBV19 to TRBJ1-1, with D possibly being TRBD1 (6 bases). This CDR3 is 14 amino acids long. Germline CDR1 LNHDA, CDR2 SQIVND (reference sequence). Trimming took off 1 base at V and 2 bases at J, with 8 bases between the two ends.

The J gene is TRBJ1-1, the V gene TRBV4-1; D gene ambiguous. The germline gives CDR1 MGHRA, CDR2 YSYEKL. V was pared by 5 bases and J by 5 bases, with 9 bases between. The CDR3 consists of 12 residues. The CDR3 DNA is TGCGCCAGCAGCGGCGGCGGGACTGAAGCTTTCTTT. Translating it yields CASSGGGTEAFF.

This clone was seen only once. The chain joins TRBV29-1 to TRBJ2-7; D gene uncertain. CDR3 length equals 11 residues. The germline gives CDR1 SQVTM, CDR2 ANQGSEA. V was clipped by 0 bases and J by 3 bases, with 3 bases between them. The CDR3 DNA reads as TGCAGCGTTGAAGAGAGCTACGAGCAGTACTTC. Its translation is CSVEESYEQYF.

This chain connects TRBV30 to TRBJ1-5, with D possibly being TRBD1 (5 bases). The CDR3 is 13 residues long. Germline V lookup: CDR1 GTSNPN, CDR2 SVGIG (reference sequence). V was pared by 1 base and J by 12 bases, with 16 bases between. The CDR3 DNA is TGTGCCTGGAGTGCTGGGACTCACCGTTACCAGCATTTT. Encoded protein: CAWSAGTHRYQHF.

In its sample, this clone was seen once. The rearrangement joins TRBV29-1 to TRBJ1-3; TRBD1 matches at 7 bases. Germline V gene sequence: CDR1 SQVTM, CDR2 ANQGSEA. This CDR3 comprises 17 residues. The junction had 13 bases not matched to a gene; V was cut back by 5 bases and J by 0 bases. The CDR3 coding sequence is TGCAGCGTTCGGGGACAGTCCGAGTCACTCTCTGGAAACACCATATATTTT. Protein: CSVRGQSESLSGNTIYF.